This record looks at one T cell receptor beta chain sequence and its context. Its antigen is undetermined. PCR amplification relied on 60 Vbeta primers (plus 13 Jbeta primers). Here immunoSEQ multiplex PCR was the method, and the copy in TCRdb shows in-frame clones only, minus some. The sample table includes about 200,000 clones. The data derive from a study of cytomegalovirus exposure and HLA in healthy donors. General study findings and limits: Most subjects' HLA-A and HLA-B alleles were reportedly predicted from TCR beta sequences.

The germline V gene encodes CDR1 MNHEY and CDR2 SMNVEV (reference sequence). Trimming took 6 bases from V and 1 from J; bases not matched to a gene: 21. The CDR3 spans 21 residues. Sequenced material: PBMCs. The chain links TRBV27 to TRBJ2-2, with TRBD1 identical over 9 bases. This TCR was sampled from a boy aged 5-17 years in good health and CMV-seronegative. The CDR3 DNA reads TGTGCCAGCAGCAAATTCGGAATATACGAACAGGGGGCTGAGAACACCGGGGAGCTGTTTTTT. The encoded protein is CASSKFGIYEQGAENTGELFF.